The 27 T cell receptor beta chains below come from one sample, sequenced in a study of blood T cells in healthy people across ages. Alongside a J-beta primer mix, a sample-barcoded 5' primer served in a second PCR lasting 7 to 11 cycles. In TCRdb, the 5' RACE reads were re-called with MiXCR into one record per CDR3 protein. The sample contains fewer than 600,000 distinct CDR3 sequences, about 27% of which appear only once. The same sample was also used in a study of T cells of mothers and their children.

The material sequenced was blood. These receptors were taken from a boy aged 2 to 10 in good health.

The V call is TRBV4-2, the J call TRBJ2-7, with D maybe TRBD2 (6 bases). The CDR3 contains 15 residues. Germline CDR1 is LGHNA and CDR2 is YNFKEQ. V was shortened by 2 bases and J by 7 bases, with 18 bases between the two germline ends. CDR3 DNA sequence: TGTGCCAGCAGCCAAAAGGAGGGTAATCCGCGGGAGCAGTACTTC. Translation: CASSQKEGNPREQYF.

This clonotype was observed a few times. The J gene is TRBJ2-5, the V gene TRBV20-1; D unclear. Trimming shortened V by 6 bases and J by 3 bases, and 8 bases separated the two germline ends. This CDR3 comprises 11 residues. Per the germline V gene, CDR1 is DFQATT and CDR2 is SNEGSKA (reference sequence). The DNA for the CDR3 is TGCAGTGCAGGGCCCAAAGAGACCCAGTACTTC. It translates to CSAGPKETQYF.

The chain combines TRBV2 with TRBJ2-7; D not certain. Deletions cut 4 bases from V and 3 bases from J, with 10 bases between. Germline V gene data show CDR1 as SNHLY and CDR2 as FYNNEI. This CDR3 has 13 amino acids. The CDR3 DNA reads as TGTGCCAGCAGTGCTGACAAGCTCTACGAGCAGTACTTC. This codes for CASSADKLYEQYF.

This clonotype has a handful of counts. This chain connects TRBV29-1 to TRBJ1-1; perhaps TRBD1 as D (5 bases). Germline V CDR1 and CDR2: SQVTM, ANQGSEA. The CDR3 consists of 18 residues. Trimming cost V 5 bases and J 2 bases, with 27 bases left between them. The CDR3 sequence: CSVLGNVGGRDDNTEAFF. The CDR3, as DNA: TGCAGCGTTCTGGGGAACGTTGGTGGCAGGGATGATAACACTGAAGCTTTCTTT. Full variable domain (outside the CDR3, taken from reference TRBV29-1 and TRBJ1-1): SAVISQKPSRDICQRGTSLTIQCQVDSQVTMMFWYRQQPGQSLTLIATANQGSEATYESGFVIDKFPISRPNLTFSTLTVSNMSPEDSSIYLCSVLGNVGGRDDNTEAFFGQGTRLTVV.

V and J are TRBV7-9 and TRBJ1-2; D gene ambiguous. Trimming removed 11 bases at V and 12 bases at J, with 25 bases between. Germline assignment: CDR1 SEHNR and CDR2 FQNEAQ (reference sequence). This CDR3 has 13 residues. The CDR3 DNA sequence: TGTGCCGAAGCAGTTGCCCAGGCGGAAGGCCACACCTTC. It translates to CAEAVAQAEGHTF.

This rearrangement joins TRBV13 to TRBJ2-3; either TRBD1 or TRBD2 may supply D (6 bases each). The V gene's germline CDR1 is PRHDT and CDR2 FYEKMQ (reference sequence). The CDR3 is 15 residues long. V lost 5 bases, J lost 0 bases, and 12 bases lay in between. CDR3 protein: CASSKGGISTDTQYF. The CDR3 bases are TGTGCCAGCAGCAAAGGGGGGATTAGCACAGATACGCAGTATTTT.

This chain uses TRBV15 with TRBJ2-1; 7 nucleotides line up with TRBD2. V was clipped by 1 base and J by 3 bases; unmatched bases: 6. The CDR3 loop spans 16 amino acids. Per the germline V gene, CDR1 is LNHNV and CDR2 is YYDKDF (reference sequence). DNA for the CDR3: TGTGCCACCAGCAGAGGTAGCGGGTTTTTCTACAATGAGCAGTTCTTC. This encodes CATSRGSGFFYNEQFF.

The chain combines TRBV5-6 with TRBJ1-2, with D maybe TRBD1 (5 bases). The V end lost 3 bases, the J end lost 6 bases, and 9 bases lay between the germline ends. This CDR3 comprises 12 residues. Germline V gives CDR1 SGHDT, CDR2 YYEEEE. The CDR3 is CASSYARDGYTF. CDR3 DNA sequence: TGTGCCAGCAGCTACGCCAGGGATGGCTACACCTTC.

A few counts support this clonotype. The rearrangement links TRBV3-1 to TRBJ1-5, with no clear D. The germline V gene has CDR1 LGHDT and CDR2 YNNKEL (reference sequence). The CDR3 runs 13 residues. The V end was cut by 5 bases, the J end by 4 bases, with 9 bases between. The CDR3 bases are TGTGCCAGCAGCACCCTTGGAAATCAGCCCCAGCATTTT. The encoded protein is CASSTLGNQPQHF.

The chain couples TRBV4-2 to TRBJ2-5; D gene ambiguous. This CDR3 has 14 residues. V lost 0 bases and J lost 5, with 10 bases in between. Germline assignment: CDR1 LGHNA and CDR2 YNFKEQ. The CDR3 nucleotides are TGTGCCAGCAGCCAAGACTGGGGTGGGGAGACCCAGTACTTC. Its protein product is CASSQDWGGETQYF.

The rearrangement uses TRBV21-1 and TRBJ2-2. TRBV21-1 is a documented pseudogene. The CDR3 is made up of 13 amino acids. CDR3 DNA: TGTGCCAGCAGCAGGAGGACCACCGGGGAGCTGTTTTTT. It encodes CASSRRTTGELFF.

This clonotype was counted at least ten times. V gene TRBV10-3 combines with J gene TRBJ2-5; 11 bases map to TRBD2. This CDR3 contains 15 residues. Germline CDR1 and CDR2: ENHRY and SYGVKD. V shed 4 bases and J 5 bases; nucleotides not matched to a gene: 6. CDR3 sequence reads: CAISATSGMSETQYF. CDR3 in DNA: TGTGCCATCAGTGCGACTAGCGGGATGTCTGAGACCCAGTACTTC.

The chain carries TRBV6-6 and TRBJ1-1, with D perhaps TRBD1 (6 bases). Germline V gives CDR1 MNHNY, CDR2 SVGAGI (reference sequence). The CDR3 covers 12 residues. Trimming shortened V by 6 bases and J by 5 bases, and 10 bases separated the two germline ends. The CDR3 spells CASRQRGTEAFF. The CDR3 DNA follows: TGTGCCAGCAGACAGAGGGGGACTGAAGCTTTCTTT.

The gene calls are TRBV21-1 and TRBJ1-5; the D call TRBD1 from the table was never checked on the DNA. TRBV21-1 is tagged as a pseudogene. CDR3 length: 15 amino acids. CDR3 coding DNA: TGTGCCAGCAGCAAAAACCGGGAGCCTCATCAGCCCCAGCATTTT. This encodes CASSKNREPHQPQHF.

The chain has TRBV12-3 or TRBV12-4 and TRBJ1-1; a possible D gene is TRBD1 (6 bases). V was pared by 6 bases and J by 8 bases, with 10 bases between. This CDR3 has 11 amino acids. CDR3 sequence reads: CASSRTDEAFF. The CDR3 DNA reads as TGTGCCAGCAGCAGGACAGACGAAGCTTTCTTT.

Only a few counts were recorded for this clonotype. The rearrangement uses TRBV5-1 and TRBJ1-1, with 7 positions matching TRBD1. Germline-derived CDR1 and CDR2 are SGHRS and YFSETQ. This CDR3 is built from 14 residues. J lost 0 bases, V lost 6 bases, and 5 bases had no gene match. The CDR3 region is CASKQGSLNTEAFF. In nucleotides, the CDR3 is TGCGCCAGCAAACAGGGGAGCCTGAACACTGAAGCTTTCTTT.

Turning to this clonotype: At one of its ends the junction is not consistent with the germline gene, which may arise from a read error. The chain has TRBV7-6 and TRBJ2-1, with D unclear. The end of the DNA is better explained by TRBJ2-5, so the J call may be wrong. The CDR3 is made up of 12 amino acids. Germline loops: CDR1 SGHVS, CDR2 FNYEAQ. The CDR3 loop is CAGSAHQETQYF. Here the CDR3 DNA reads TGTGCCGGCAGCGCCCACCAAGAGACCCAGTACTTC.

This clonotype was counted only a few times. The CDR3 region is CASSPGFTSQETQYF. CDR3 bases: TGTGCCAGCAGCCCAGGATTTACTAGCCAAGAGACCCAGTACTTC. The chain recombines TRBV7-9 with TRBJ2-5, with D possibly being TRBD2 (5 bases). The CDR3 sequence is 15 residues long. Germline V gene lookup returns CDR1 SEHNR and CDR2 FQNEAQ (reference sequence). V lost 5 bases, J lost 1 base, and 14 bases lay in between.

The J gene is TRBJ2-7, the V gene TRBV7-3; D call uncertain. This CDR3 spans 13 amino acids. Germline CDR1 and CDR2: SGHTA and FQGTGA. Trimming pared 2 bases from V and 5 bases from J, leaving 10 bases between. The CDR3 sequence: CASSLRRGDEQYF. The CDR3 DNA is TGTGCCAGCAGCTTACGCCGCGGCGACGAGCAGTACTTC.

This clonotype was found many times. J is TRBJ2-1 and V is TRBV24-1; 15 bases fit TRBD2. The CDR3 has 15 amino acids. V dropped 4 bases and J dropped 9; count of bases not matched to a gene: 3. Germline V gene lookup returns CDR1 KGHDR and CDR2 SFDVKD. The CDR3 loop is CATSDGTSGRSEQFF. The CDR3 DNA reads as TGTGCCACCAGTGACGGGACTAGCGGGAGGAGTGAGCAGTTCTTC.

The table lists this clonotype with a few counts. The chain uses TRBV18 and TRBJ1-1; the match to TRBD1 covers 7 bases. The CDR3 is 14 amino acids. Germline-derived CDR1 and CDR2 are KGHSH and LQKENI. V lost 4 bases to trimming and J lost 5 bases; unmatched junction nucleotides: 7. CDR3 coding DNA: TGTGCCAGCTCACAGGGCCCAGGGGGGACTGAAGCTTTCTTT. Its translation: CASSQGPGGTEAFF. The complete variable domain, with remaining parts taken from reference TRBV18 and TRBJ1-1, reads NAGVMQNPRHLVRRRGQEARLRCSPMKGHSHVYWYRQLPEEGLKFMVYLQKENIIDESGMPKERFSAEFPKEGPSILRIQQVVRGDSAAYFCASSQGPGGTEAFFGQGTRLTVV.

CDR3 sequence reads: CASSQGLGGNGYTF. The CDR3 DNA follows: TGTGCCAGCAGCCAAGGACTGGGGGGGAATGGCTACACCTTC. This chain uses TRBV3-1 with TRBJ1-2; D is perhaps TRBD1 (5 bases). Germline CDR1 is LGHDT and CDR2 is YNNKEL (reference sequence). Trimming cost V 1 base and J 6 bases, with 12 bases left between them. The CDR3 length is 14 residues.

CDR3 DNA sequence: TGTGCCAGCAGCATACGGACAGGGGGGAACACTGAAGCTTTCTTT. This gives the protein CASSIRTGGNTEAFF. This chain uses TRBV7-9 with TRBJ1-1; the match to TRBD1 covers 10 bases. The junction had 4 bases not matched to a gene; V was cut back by 5 bases and J by 1 base. Germline V gives CDR1 SEHNR, CDR2 FQNEAQ (reference sequence). CDR3 size: 15 residues.

This clonotype was observed many times. V gene TRBV10-3 combines with J gene TRBJ1-3; TRBD1 matches at 9 bases. The CDR3 consists of 14 residues. V lost 4 bases to trimming and J lost 5 bases; unmatched junction nucleotides: 3. CDR1 and CDR2 (germline): ENHRY, SYGVKD. CDR3 sequence: CAISATGGRNTIYF. CDR3 sequence (DNA): TGTGCCATCAGTGCGACAGGGGGTAGAAACACCATATATTTT.

Written as DNA, the CDR3 is TGTGCCAGCAGCCATGGCGGCGAAGAGCAGTACTTC. Translating it yields CASSHGGEEQYF. The chain uses TRBV3-1 and TRBJ2-7; D gene unclear. CDR3 size: 12 residues. The ends were cut back, 3 bases at V and 7 bases at J, with 10 bases in the middle. Germline V gene sequence: CDR1 LGHDT, CDR2 YNNKEL (reference sequence).

The rearrangement uses TRBV11-2 and TRBJ2-1; tentatively, D is TRBD2 (6 bases). The J call may be faulty, since TRBJ2-7 better matches the DNA end. CDR1 is SGHAT and CDR2 is FQNNGV in the germline V gene. The CDR3 has 15 amino acids. CDR3 region: CASSPVGGSRYEQYF. Written as DNA, the CDR3 is TGTGCCAGCAGCCCAGTGGGGGGAAGTAGGTACGAGCAGTACTTC.

This chain uses TRBV7-2 with TRBJ2-3, with D possibly matching TRBD2 (6 bases). Per germline, CDR1 SGHTA and CDR2 FQGNSA. This CDR3 is built from 15 residues. V shed 2 bases and J shed 4 bases, with 13 bases lying between them. CDR3 bases: TGTGCCAGCAGCTTAAATTCCGGGAGCGCAGATACGCAGTATTTT. Protein product: CASSLNSGSADTQYF.